The 32 T cell receptor beta chains given below trace back to one sample, sequenced in a study of shared clonotypes between healthy human individuals. Repertoires were generated with immunoSEQ multiplex PCR, while TCRdb's copy carries only in-frame clones and drops some. The table has 2 million to 3 million clones, roughly 93% seen once. What was sequenced was naive CD4+ T cells from PBMCs. Subset in this sample: CD45RA+ positively selected. The receptor set was obtained from a man aged 18-30 years in good health. Some clones in this sample may be carry-over from other donors' samples.

The rearrangement links TRBV7-9 to TRBJ1-1; D is unresolved. The germline V gene has CDR1 SEHNR and CDR2 FQNEAQ (reference sequence). This CDR3 contains 13 residues. V was trimmed by 5 bases and J by 1 base, leaving 8 bases between them. CDR3 amino acids: CASSRGANTEAFF. The CDR3, as DNA: TGTGCCAGCAGCCGAGGAGCGAACACTGAAGCTTTCTTT.

J is TRBJ1-2 and V is TRBV5-1, with D hard to call. This CDR3 contains 16 residues. The V end lost 2 bases, the J end lost 5 bases, and 19 bases lay between the germline ends. CDR1 is SGHRS, CDR2 YFSETQ, per germline. CDR3 loop: CASSFTTLSLGYGYTF. The CDR3 bases are TGCGCCAGCAGCTTTACGACCCTCTCCCTGGGATATGGCTACACCTTC.

The rearrangement joins TRBV2 to TRBJ2-3; D perhaps matches TRBD1 (6 bases). The CDR3 is made up of 15 amino acids. CDR1 and CDR2 from the germline V gene are SNHLY and FYNNEI. V was pared by 6 bases and J by 1 base, with 14 bases between. CDR3: CASRPNRVGTDTQYF. The CDR3 region has the DNA TGTGCCAGCAGACCTAACAGGGTCGGCACAGATACGCAGTATTTT.

The J gene is TRBJ2-7, the V gene TRBV6-1; TRBD1 matches at 8 bases. This CDR3 region has 14 residues. After removal of 7 bases from V and 3 bases from J, the junction contained 8 bases not matched to a gene. Germline CDR1 MNHNS, CDR2 SASEGT. The DNA for the CDR3 is TGTGCCAGCACCCCGGGACAGGTTTACTACGAGCAGTACTTC. Protein sequence: CASTPGQVYYEQYF.

The chain links TRBV5-1 to TRBJ2-2; no clear D gene. The length of the CDR3 is 15 residues. Trimming cost V 4 bases and J 1 base, with 11 bases left between them. The germline V gene has CDR1 SGHRS and CDR2 YFSETQ. DNA for the CDR3: TGCGCCAGCAGCCGCGGCGACAAGAACACCGGGGAGCTGTTTTTT. Amino acids: CASSRGDKNTGELFF.

This clone was recorded only once. The chain has TRBV6-1 and TRBJ2-2, with D perhaps matching TRBD2 (6 bases). Trimming shortened V by 3 bases and J by 6 bases, and 11 bases separated the two germline ends. The CDR3 covers 14 residues. CDR1 MNHNS and CDR2 SASEGT come from the germline V gene. CDR3 nucleotides: TGTGCCAGCAGTGACTGGGACTCCTCCGGGGAGCTGTTTTTT. Its protein is CASSDWDSSGELFF.

This chain's CDR3 is CASSSRGEGNIQYF. The CDR3 DNA is TGTGCCAGCAGCTCGAGGGGGGAGGGAAACATTCAGTACTTC. The genes are TRBV11-3 and TRBJ2-4, with D perhaps matching TRBD2 (7 bases). CDR3 length: 14 residues. The germline gives CDR1 SGHNT, CDR2 YENEEA. The V end lost 4 bases, the J end lost 6 bases, and 13 bases lay between the germline ends.

The rearrangement uses TRBV2 and TRBJ1-6; D may be TRBD1 (5 bases). The length of the CDR3 is 11 residues. The V end lost 8 bases, the J end lost 13 bases, and 12 bases lay between the germline ends. Germline V CDR1 and CDR2: SNHLY, FYNNEI. The DNA of the CDR3 is TGTGCCAGCCATCTCGGGGGGCCCCTCCACTTT. Translating it yields CASHLGGPLHF.

CDR3 nucleotides: TGTGCCAGCTCATGGGGGGTCGCGAACACCGGGGAGCTGTTTTTT. Translation: CASSWGVANTGELFF. The chain recombines TRBV18 with TRBJ2-2; possible D gene TRBD2, 6 bases. CDR3 length: 15 amino acids. The V gene's germline CDR1 is KGHSH and CDR2 LQKENI. Trimming left V 5 bases short and J 0 bases short, with 10 bases between.

The chain has TRBV2 and TRBJ1-4; D may be TRBD1 (6 bases). The CDR3 length is 15 residues. CDR1 is SNHLY, CDR2 FYNNEI, per germline. The V end lost 2 bases, the J end lost 11 bases, and 18 bases lay between the germline ends. CDR3 DNA sequence: TGTGCCAGCAGTGAACGGAGGGGGGGACCGGGGAAACTGTTTTTT. Amino acids: CASSERRGGPGKLFF.

This clone was observed a single time. The rearrangement uses TRBV5-6 and TRBJ1-1; TRBD1 matches 9 bases. This CDR3 has 13 amino acids. With V trimmed by 5 bases and J by 5 bases, 4 bases remained unmatched. Per the germline V gene, CDR1 is SGHDT and CDR2 is YYEEEE. CDR3 protein: CASSTGGRTEAFF. CDR3 DNA: TGTGCCAGCAGTACAGGGGGCAGGACTGAAGCTTTCTTT.

The chain employs TRBV28 and TRBJ2-7; a weak D match, TRBD2 (6 bases). Germline V gene lookup returns CDR1 MDHEN and CDR2 SYDVKM. V lost 11 bases, J lost 2 bases, and 19 bases lay in between. This CDR3 spans 14 amino acids. CDR3 amino acids: CAAREEGGAYEQYF. CDR3 coding DNA: TGTGCCGCTCGTGAGGAGGGTGGGGCCTACGAGCAGTACTTC.

The chain links TRBV2 to TRBJ2-1; a weak D match, TRBD2 (6 bases). V was shortened by 7 bases and J by 3 bases, with 10 bases between the two germline ends. Germline CDR1 SNHLY, CDR2 FYNNEI. This CDR3 has 13 amino acids. CDR3 bases: TGTGCCAGCACCGGGAGAGGCTACAATGAGCAGTTCTTC. Its protein product is CASTGRGYNEQFF. Complete variable domain (other parts from reference TRBV2 and TRBJ2-1): EPEVTQTPSHQVTQMGQEVILRCVPISNHLYFYWYRQILGQKVEFLVSFYNNEISEKSEIFDDQFSVERPDGSNFTLKIRSTKLEDSAMYFCASTGRGYNEQFFGPGTRLTVL.

This rearrangement joins TRBV7-8 to TRBJ2-5; no clear D gene. Germline V gene data show CDR1 as SGHVS and CDR2 as FQNEAQ. V lost 4 bases and J 7 bases, leaving 10 bases between the germline ends. The CDR3 is 12 residues long. The CDR3 here is CASSSFPWTQYF. For the CDR3, the DNA is TGTGCCAGCAGCTCTTTCCCTTGGACCCAGTACTTC.

This chain joins TRBV7-3 and TRBJ1-1; a weak D match, TRBD1 (5 bases). The CDR3 has 14 residues. Germline V gives CDR1 SGHTA, CDR2 FQGTGA. The V gene lost 3 bases and the J gene lost 6 bases, with 14 bases spanning the gap. CDR3 sequence reads: CASSFTGTGPEAFF. As DNA, the CDR3 is TGTGCCAGCAGCTTTACCGGGACCGGACCTGAAGCTTTCTTT.

In this sample, this clone turned up once. V usage is TRBV25-1 and J usage is TRBJ2-7; 7 bases fit TRBD1. The germline gives CDR1 MGHDK, CDR2 SYGVNS. CDR3 length: 11 amino acids. Trimming cost V 3 bases and J 10 bases; bases outside gene matches: 3. The CDR3 nucleotides are TGTGCCAGCAGTGATACAGGGGTCCAGTACTTC. Residues: CASSDTGVQYF.

V is TRBV4-2 and J is TRBJ2-1; 10 bases map to TRBD2. The germline CDR1 and CDR2 sequences are LGHNA and YNFKEQ. V lost 0 bases and J lost 4; bases outside the gene matches: 6. The CDR3 runs 17 residues. CDR3 bases: TGTGCCAGCAGCCAAGATCGGGCTAGCGGGGGATACAATGAGCAGTTCTTC. This codes for CASSQDRASGGYNEQFF.

This chain joins TRBV6-5 and TRBJ2-3, with a possible D match to TRBD2 (6 bases). With 0 bases removed from V and 4 bases from J, the gap between germline ends came to 11 bases. The length of the CDR3 is 15 residues. Germline values: CDR1 MNHEY, CDR2 SVGAGI. The CDR3 loop is CASSYSAGGPDTQYF. DNA of the CDR3: TGTGCCAGCAGTTACTCTGCCGGGGGACCAGATACGCAGTATTTT.

This clone came up once. Other DNA sequences of this sample code for an identical CDR3. The chain recombines TRBV10-3 with TRBJ2-3; 11 bases agree with TRBD2. Germline values: CDR1 ENHRY, CDR2 SYGVKD. The V gene end was trimmed by 4 bases and the J gene end by 1 base; junction bases not matched to a gene: 4. The CDR3 runs 16 residues. The chain's CDR3 is CAISAGTSGRTDTQYF. CDR3 DNA: TGTGCCATCAGTGCCGGGACTAGCGGACGCACAGATACGCAGTATTTT.

The chain recombines TRBV28 with TRBJ2-2, with D possibly being TRBD2 (6 bases). The germline CDR1 and CDR2 sequences are MDHEN and SYDVKM. V shed 3 bases and J shed 7 bases, with 12 bases lying between them. The CDR3 contains 14 residues. The CDR3 loop reads CASSLGRRGGELFF. DNA of the CDR3: TGTGCCAGCAGTTTGGGCAGGCGGGGCGGGGAGCTGTTTTTT. Using reference TRBV28 and TRBJ2-2 for the parts outside the CDR3, the full variable domain is DVKVTQSSRYLVKRTGEKVFLECVQDMDHENMFWYRQDPGLGLRLIYFSYDVKMKEKGDIPEGYSVSREKKERFSLILESASTNQTSMYLCASSLGRRGGELFFGEGSRLTVL.

The genes are TRBV28 and TRBJ2-2; TRBD1 agrees at 7 bases. V shed 6 bases, J shed 6 bases, and the junction held 13 bases outside the gene matches. This CDR3 region has 16 residues. CDR1 and CDR2 (germline): MDHEN, SYDVKM. The CDR3 DNA follows: TGTGCCAGCAGAAGAGTCCCACAGGGGCCCCCCGGGGAGCTGTTTTTT. This sequence encodes CASRRVPQGPPGELFF.

Note on this clone: Different DNA sequences within this sample yield the same CDR3. This chain uses TRBV2 with TRBJ2-5; the D is unclear. CDR1 is SNHLY, CDR2 FYNNEI, per germline. The length of the CDR3 is 10 residues. Trimming cost V 7 bases and J 5 bases, with 5 bases left between them. Written as DNA, the CDR3 is TGTGCCAGCAAAGTGGAGACCCAGTACTTC. Its protein is CASKVETQYF.

This chain uses TRBV7-2 with TRBJ1-3; D might be TRBD1 (6 bases). This CDR3 has 14 residues. V lost 5 bases and J lost 1, with 9 bases in between. Looked up from germline, CDR1 is SGHTA and CDR2 is FQGNSA. The CDR3 region is CASSKTGSGNTIYF. CDR3 bases: TGTGCCAGCAGCAAGACAGGTTCTGGAAACACCATATATTTT.

V is TRBV28 and J is TRBJ2-7; 8 nucleotides agree with TRBD2. The ends lost 7 bases at V and 2 bases at J; junction bases unmatched: 7. The CDR3 has 14 amino acids. The germline V gene encodes CDR1 MDHEN and CDR2 SYDVKM. CDR3 sequence: CASKLAGGAYEQYF. CDR3 nucleotides: TGTGCCAGCAAGCTTGCGGGGGGTGCCTACGAGCAGTACTTC.

The rearrangement links TRBV30 to TRBJ2-1, with TRBD2 identical over 15 bases. This CDR3 has 17 residues. Looked up from germline, CDR1 is GTSNPN and CDR2 is SVGIG (reference sequence). Germline trimming cut 3 bases from V and 2 bases from J; bases unmatched to any gene: 5. The CDR3 DNA follows: TGTGCCTGGAGCTTTGGACTAGCGGGAGGGACCTACAATGAGCAGTTCTTC. This sequence encodes CAWSFGLAGGTYNEQFF.

This sequence joins TRBV18 and TRBJ2-3; 7 bases align to TRBD2. V lost 6 bases and J lost 5; bases outside the gene matches: 14. This CDR3 is built from 16 residues. The V gene's germline CDR1 is KGHSH and CDR2 LQKENI. CDR3 DNA sequence: TGTGCCAGCTCCCTCGGAGAGACTAGCTGGATAGATACGCAGTATTTT. The encoded protein is CASSLGETSWIDTQYF.

Points on this clone: Other DNA sequences in the same sample also yield this CDR3. This chain connects TRBV5-1 to TRBJ1-1; 7 nucleotides match TRBD1. Germline values: CDR1 SGHRS, CDR2 YFSETQ. This CDR3 comprises 14 residues. V dropped 3 bases and J dropped 0; count of bases not matched to a gene: 2. CDR3 coding DNA: TGCGCCAGCAGCTCGACAGGGATGAACACTGAAGCTTTCTTT. It codes for CASSSTGMNTEAFF. The entire variable domain, with the rest obtained from reference TRBV5-1 and TRBJ1-1, is as follows: KAGVTQTPRYLIKTRGQQVTLSCSPISGHRSVSWYQQTPGQGLQFLFEYFSETQRNKGNFPGRFSGRQFSNSRSEMNVSTLELGDSALYLCASSSTGMNTEAFFGQGTRLTVV.

The chain joins TRBV5-1 to TRBJ2-7; the D is unclear. Germline CDR1 reads SGHRS; CDR2 reads YFSETQ. V was shortened by 4 bases and J by 0 bases, with 11 bases between the two germline ends. The CDR3 loop spans 14 amino acids. CDR3 loop: CASSPIQSSYEQYF. The CDR3 DNA reads as TGCGCCAGCAGCCCAATACAGAGCTCCTACGAGCAGTACTTC.

V usage is TRBV29-1 and J usage is TRBJ2-5; no clear D. V was pared by 7 bases and J by 4 bases, with 10 bases between. This CDR3 has 11 residues. Germline CDR1 reads SQVTM; CDR2 reads ANQGSEA. CDR3 in DNA: TGCAGCGGCGCATCAATAGAGACCCAGTACTTC. As protein: CSGASIETQYF.

Remarks on this clone: Other nucleotide sequences from this sample produce the same CDR3. The chain combines TRBV10-3 with TRBJ2-5; no clear D gene. Trimming took 4 bases from V and 2 from J, leaving 5 bases between them. Germline V gene sequence: CDR1 ENHRY, CDR2 SYGVKD. The CDR3 extends over 12 amino acids. The CDR3 region is CAISAGQETQYF. CDR3 DNA sequence: TGTGCCATCAGTGCCGGTCAAGAGACCCAGTACTTC.

J is TRBJ1-2 and V is TRBV29-1; D not resolved. Germline assignment: CDR1 SQVTM and CDR2 ANQGSEA. Trimming took off 8 bases at V and 2 bases at J, with 9 bases between the two ends. The length of the CDR3 is 11 residues. CDR3 sequence (DNA): TGCAGCTCCAGAGAAAACTATGGCTACACCTTC. Protein: CSSRENYGYTF.

The rearrangement joins TRBV7-2 to TRBJ2-7, with TRBD1 matching over 9 bases. The germline V gene encodes CDR1 SGHTA and CDR2 FQGNSA. Trimming at V came to 4 bases and at J to 0 bases, leaving 10 bases not matched to a gene. CDR3 length: 17 residues. The CDR3 loop reads CASSSGTGSYSSYEQYF. The CDR3 bases are TGTGCCAGCAGCTCCGGGACAGGGTCTTACAGCTCCTACGAGCAGTACTTC. Full variable domain (rest looked up from reference TRBV7-2 and TRBJ2-7): GAGVSQSPSNKVTEKGKDVELRCDPISGHTALYWYRQSLGQGLEFLIYFQGNSAPDKSGLPSDRFSAERTGGSVSTLTIQRTQQEDSAVYLCASSSGTGSYSSYEQYFGPGTRLTVT.